This T cell receptor (beta chain) was obtained from a study of blood T cells in healthy people across ages. Using a J-beta primer mix together with a sample-barcoded 5' primer, a second PCR was run for roughly 7 to 11 cycles. Unique molecular identifiers of 12 random nucleotides labeled each cDNA. TCRdb independently ran MiXCR on the 5' RACE reads; one entry per CDR3 protein. The sample comprises about 1.1 million distinct CDR3 sequences, roughly two fifths of which are singletons, and about an eighth rests with the top ten. This clonotype was seen just once. The antigen is undetermined. Study-wide points: The lack of PBMC sorting stopped any conclusive naive versus antigen-experienced comparison.

The sequenced sample consisted of blood. The sequence was obtained from a man aged 18 to 30 in good health.

For the CDR3, the DNA is TGCAGCGTTAAGGCGGTCTATGGCTACACCTTC. The encoded protein is CSVKAVYGYTF. This chain uses TRBV29-1 with TRBJ1-2; D is unresolved. Between the trimmed V and J ends, which lost 5 bases and 4 bases, there was a span of 8 bases. Germline V gene sequence: CDR1 SQVTM, CDR2 ANQGSEA. The CDR3 totals 11 residues.